What follows are 26 T cell receptor beta chains derived from one specimen sequenced in a study of blood T cell repertoires in COVID-19. The assay was immunoSEQ multiplex PCR, and TCRdb's table has in-frame clones only and misses some. The data show around 320,000 clones, nearly 90% seen once. Sequencing was performed on peripheral blood. The origin of the receptors is a woman in her thirties with COVID-19, enrolled during active disease.

The chain uses TRBV6-5 and TRBJ1-1; perhaps TRBD1 as D (6 bases). Germline lookup yields CDR1 MNHEY and CDR2 SVGAGI. V lost 2 bases and J lost 4, with 8 bases in between. The CDR3 covers 13 residues. CDR3 amino acids: CASSYARGTEAFF. The DNA for the CDR3 is TGTGCCAGCAGTTACGCCAGGGGCACTGAAGCTTTCTTT.

The chain combines TRBV12-3 or TRBV12-4 with TRBJ1-1; D is unresolved. CDR3 size: 13 residues. V was trimmed by 2 bases and J by 5 bases, leaving 9 bases between them. The CDR3 here is CASSLSGETEAFF. As DNA, the CDR3 is TGTGCCAGCAGTTTATCCGGGGAAACTGAAGCTTTCTTT.

In DNA, the CDR3 is TGTGCCAGCAGTGACGATAGGGGAGGGGGCTACACCTTC. It is translated as CASSDDRGGGYTF. V gene TRBV25-1 combines with J gene TRBJ1-2; D perhaps matches TRBD1 (5 bases). The CDR3 extends over 13 amino acids. CDR1 and CDR2 from the germline V gene are MGHDK and SYGVNS. Trimming stripped 3 bases from V and 8 bases from J, with 13 bases between.

The chain uses TRBV6-5 and TRBJ1-2; 7 bases are a match to TRBD1. This CDR3 contains 12 residues. The germline CDR1 and CDR2 sequences are MNHEY and SVGAGI. Trimming at V came to 5 bases and at J to 5 bases, leaving 2 bases not matched to a gene. CDR3 sequence (DNA): TGTGCCAGCAGTCTCAGGGGGTATGGCTACACCTTC. It translates to CASSLRGYGYTF.

This chain links TRBV5-1 with TRBJ1-1, with a weak D call TRBD1 (5 bases). Germline lookup yields CDR1 SGHRS and CDR2 YFSETQ. V was pared by 4 bases and J by 1 base, with 20 bases between. This CDR3 is 17 amino acids long. As DNA, the CDR3 is TGCGCCAGCAGCAAAACCGGCAGACAGAAGAGGAACACTGAAGCTTTCTTT. Translated, it gives CASSKTGRQKRNTEAFF.

The chain employs TRBV19 and TRBJ2-7; D perhaps matches TRBD1 (5 bases). V gave up 6 bases and J gave up 6 bases, with 12 bases separating them. Looked up from germline, CDR1 is LNHDA and CDR2 is SQIVND (reference sequence). CDR3 size: 12 residues. CDR3 region: CASSPGHFEQYF. The CDR3, as DNA: TGTGCCAGTAGCCCTGGACATTTCGAGCAGTACTTC.

This clone appeared once. This chain links TRBV10-2 with TRBJ1-5; D might be TRBD1 (5 bases). Germline V gene lookup returns CDR1 WSHSY and CDR2 SAAADI. The V end lost 2 bases, the J end lost 4 bases, and 9 bases lay between the germline ends. The CDR3 is made up of 14 amino acids. The chain's CDR3 is CASSEDRLNQPQHF. CDR3 sequence (DNA): TGCGCCAGCAGTGAGGACAGACTTAATCAGCCCCAGCATTTT.

V gene TRBV5-6 combines with J gene TRBJ2-5; weak D call: TRBD1 (6 bases). CDR1 is SGHDT and CDR2 is YYEEEE in the germline V gene. The CDR3 loop spans 18 amino acids. V shed 3 bases and J shed 1 base, with 22 bases lying between them. CDR3 in amino acids: CASSSSLEGVIGQETQYF. DNA of the CDR3: TGTGCCAGCAGCTCTTCGCTCGAGGGGGTAATAGGCCAAGAGACCCAGTACTTC.

The V call is TRBV6-6, the J call TRBJ1-3, with 8 bases that match TRBD1. Germline V gene data show CDR1 as MNHNY and CDR2 as SVGAGI (reference sequence). The junction had 5 bases not matched to a gene; V was cut back by 2 bases and J by 2 bases. CDR3 length: 16 amino acids. CDR3 region: CASSYGSRGPGNTIYF. The CDR3 nucleotides are TGTGCCAGCAGTTACGGGAGCAGGGGGCCTGGAAACACCATATATTTT.

This chain uses TRBV7-8 with TRBJ2-5, with TRBD2 matching 15 bases. The CDR3 loop spans 16 amino acids. Germline lookup yields CDR1 SGHVS and CDR2 FQNEAQ. V lost 7 bases and J lost 5; bases outside the gene matches: 8. CDR3 protein: CASTMGLAGGGETQYF. For the CDR3, the DNA is TGTGCCAGCACCATGGGACTAGCGGGGGGTGGGGAGACCCAGTACTTC.

The V call is TRBV5-6, the J call TRBJ2-7, with TRBD1 matching over 8 bases. CDR1 and CDR2 (germline): SGHDT, YYEEEE. J gave up 3 bases and V 7 bases, and 6 bases lay outside the gene matches. The CDR3 is 13 residues long. The CDR3 nucleotides read TGTGCCAGCCGCGGGACAGGTTACTACGAGCAGTACTTC. Amino acid sequence: CASRGTGYYEQYF. Drawing the rest from reference TRBV5-6 and TRBJ2-7, the complete variable domain is DAGVTQSPTHLIKTRGQQVTLRCSPKSGHDTVSWYQQALGQGPQFIFQYYEEEERQRGNFPDRFSGHQFPNYSSELNVNALLLGDSALYLCASRGTGYYEQYFGPGTRLTVT.

V is TRBV7-2 and J is TRBJ1-2; D remains unclear. V lost 1 base and J 8 bases, leaving 5 bases between the germline ends. Germline values: CDR1 SGHTA, CDR2 FQGNSA. This CDR3 contains 11 residues. The CDR3 DNA follows: TGTGCCAGCAGCTTAGTCGTGGGCTACACCTTC. Its protein product is CASSLVVGYTF.

The rearrangement joins TRBV10-3 to TRBJ2-3; 7 nucleotides agree with TRBD2. Trimming cost V 0 bases and J 0 bases; bases outside gene matches: 3. Germline values: CDR1 ENHRY, CDR2 SYGVKD. This CDR3 has 16 residues. The CDR3 region is CAISESGGRSTDTQYF. CDR3 coding DNA: TGTGCCATCAGTGAGTCCGGGGGGAGGAGCACAGATACGCAGTATTTT.

A note on this clone: Other DNA sequences in this sample translate to the same CDR3. V usage is TRBV19 and J usage is TRBJ1-5; D ambiguous. Trimming cost V 7 bases and J 2 bases, with 6 bases left between them. This CDR3 region has 12 residues. CDR1 and CDR2 (germline): LNHDA, SQIVND (reference sequence). The CDR3 nucleotides are TGTGCCAGTACGAGAGGCAATCAGCCCCAGCATTTT. Amino acids: CASTRGNQPQHF.

With respect to this clone: Other DNA sequences of this sample code for an identical CDR3. The chain uses TRBV10-3 and TRBJ1-1; 8 bases align to TRBD1. The germline CDR1 and CDR2 sequences are ENHRY and SYGVKD. This CDR3 region has 11 residues. The J segment lost 5 bases and the V segment lost 10 bases, leaving 3 bases of the junction unmatched. CDR3 DNA: TGTGCCACCAGGGGGCAGACTGAAGCTTTCTTT. Translating it yields CATRGQTEAFF.

V is TRBV28 and J is TRBJ2-1, with TRBD2 matching over 8 bases. This CDR3 region has 11 residues. Per the germline V gene, CDR1 is MDHEN and CDR2 is SYDVKM. Losses at the gene ends were 11 bases for V and 9 bases for J; bases not matched to a gene: 6. This CDR3 is CASGGISEQFF. The CDR3 DNA reads TGTGCCTCGGGAGGGATTAGTGAGCAGTTCTTC. Supplemented by reference TRBV28 and TRBJ2-1, the full variable domain reads DVKVTQSSRYLVKRTGEKVFLECVQDMDHENMFWYRQDPGLGLRLIYFSYDVKMKEKGDIPEGYSVSREKKERFSLILESASTNQTSMYLCASGGISEQFFGPGTRLTVL.

Written as DNA, the CDR3 is TGCGCCAGCAGTGCAGGGGATGGGTATGGCTACACCTTC. It translates to CASSAGDGYGYTF. The chain links TRBV10-1 to TRBJ1-2; D is possibly TRBD1 (6 bases). This CDR3 region has 13 residues. V was clipped by 4 bases and J by 5 bases, with 11 bases between them. Germline CDR1 WNHNN, CDR2 SYGVQD (reference sequence).

V is TRBV19 and J is TRBJ1-2; D is unclear. This CDR3 comprises 15 residues. CDR1 is LNHDA, CDR2 SQIVND, per germline (reference sequence). The V gene lost 1 base and the J gene lost 6 bases, with 15 bases spanning the gap. The CDR3: CASSIGSGVKDGYTF. The CDR3 coding sequence is TGTGCCAGTAGTATAGGATCCGGGGTGAAGGATGGCTACACCTTC.

CDR3 protein: CASSPQGGKETQYF. CDR3 nucleotide sequence: TGTGCCAGCAGCCCCCAGGGGGGCAAAGAGACCCAGTACTTC. J is TRBJ2-5 and V is TRBV7-9; the D gene is possibly TRBD1 (7 bases). V lost 5 bases and J lost 3, with 13 bases in between. The V gene's germline CDR1 is SEHNR and CDR2 FQNEAQ (reference sequence). The CDR3 has 14 amino acids. The full variable domain, with the rest looked up from reference TRBV7-9 and TRBJ2-5, is DTGVSQNPRHKITKRGQNVTFRCDPISEHNRLYWYRQTLGQGPEFLTYFQNEAQLEKSRLLSDRFSAERPKGSFSTLEIQRTEQGDSAMYLCASSPQGGKETQYFGPGTRLLVL.

The chain is built from TRBV6-5 and TRBJ1-1; D may be TRBD1 (6 bases). Germline CDR1 and CDR2: MNHEY and SVGAGI. The V end was cut by 3 bases, the J end by 5 bases, with 19 bases between. The CDR3 totals 16 residues. The CDR3 DNA reads as TGTGCCAGCAGTTATTGGGCAGGGGTTGAAGGAACTGAAGCTTTCTTT. Encoded protein: CASSYWAGVEGTEAFF.

J is TRBJ1-4 and V is TRBV7-9; a weak D match, TRBD1 (5 bases). Per the germline V gene, CDR1 is SEHNR and CDR2 is FQNEAQ (reference sequence). The CDR3 loop spans 16 amino acids. V dropped 7 bases and J dropped 2 bases, with 17 bases sitting between them. In DNA, the CDR3 is TGTGCCAGCAAGGGGAGGGGAGATTGGACTAATGAAAAACTGTTTTTT. It specifies CASKGRGDWTNEKLFF.

CDR3 DNA sequence: TGTGCCAGCAGTCCCCAGGTCGCATCCTATAATTCACCCCTCCACTTT. Protein product: CASSPQVASYNSPLHF. The chain joins TRBV11-2 to TRBJ1-6; D ambiguous. The CDR3 has 16 amino acids. Looked up from germline, CDR1 is SGHAT and CDR2 is FQNNGV. The V end was cut by 6 bases, the J end by 1 base, with 13 bases between.

The rearrangement links TRBV25-1 to TRBJ1-2; TRBD1 is a possible D gene (5 bases). V lost 1 base, J lost 7 bases, and 10 bases lay in between. From germline, CDR1 is MGHDK and CDR2 SYGVNS. The CDR3 consists of 13 residues. The CDR3 protein is CASSEWSGGGYTF. For the CDR3, the DNA is TGTGCCAGCAGTGAATGGTCCGGGGGTGGCTACACCTTC.

The chain employs TRBV5-1 and TRBJ1-1; D ambiguous. This CDR3 comprises 15 residues. Trimming removed 4 bases at V and 3 bases at J, with 16 bases between. Germline lookup yields CDR1 SGHRS and CDR2 YFSETQ. This CDR3 reads CASSRAGIGDTEAFF. CDR3 in DNA: TGCGCCAGCAGCCGCGCCGGGATTGGGGACACTGAAGCTTTCTTT.

The chain couples TRBV7-9 to TRBJ2-5; 7 positions match TRBD1. Germline loops: CDR1 SEHNR, CDR2 FQNEAQ (reference sequence). Germline trimming cut 5 bases from V and 0 bases from J; bases unmatched to any gene: 0. This CDR3 is 13 amino acids long. CDR3 DNA sequence: TGTGCCAGCAGCCAGGGGGACCAAGAGACCCAGTACTTC. It yields the protein CASSQGDQETQYF.

The chain is built from TRBV11-2 and TRBJ2-3; possibly TRBD1 for D (5 bases). Trimming removed 5 bases at V and 2 bases at J, with 11 bases between. The CDR3 totals 14 residues. Germline CDR1 and CDR2: SGHAT and FQNNGV. The CDR3: CASSTQGDTDTQYF. DNA of the CDR3: TGTGCCAGCAGCACTCAAGGGGACACAGATACGCAGTATTTT.